This TCR beta chain is drawn from a study of yellow fever vaccine responses in identical twins. Notes on the study in general: Twins showed a vaccine T cell response that reportedly seemed partly convergent, partly personalized.

Each CDR3 protein is one row after TCRdb ran MiXCR on the RT-PCR reads. The sample contains roughly 17,000 distinct CDR3 sequences, under 80% of which appear only once. This clonotype is labeled medium-sized (0.01 to 0.1%). What it binds is not known. There are 13 residues in the CDR3. V dropped 5 bases and J dropped 5 bases, with 10 bases sitting between them. The source was T cells from blood (PBMCs), unsorted or a sorted subset (not recorded which), collected before or after yellow fever vaccination (not recorded which). This receptor was obtained from a woman aged 18-29 years who received the yellow fever vaccine. The chain carries TRBV12-3 or TRBV12-4 and TRBJ2-1; D is ambiguous. The CDR3 protein is CASSVTINNEQFF. The CDR3 DNA reads TGTGCCAGCAGTGTAACTATAAACAATGAGCAGTTCTTC.